These T cell receptor beta chains were read from a single sample in a study of blood T cell repertoires in COVID-19. Only in-frame clones appear in the TCRdb table, and some are missing; sequencing was by immunoSEQ multiplex PCR. This sample yields more than 250,000 clones, of which around 87% are seen a single time; 1% belongs to the top ten. Sequenced sample: peripheral blood. The receptor source for this set is a man aged 45-60 years with active or convalescent COVID-19. Both conserved end residues are part of each CDR3. D genes are given only for firm matches. The size entry is marked missing in some rows and otherwise reads once, few, many or a size class.

v_call	clone_size	d_call	j_call	cdr3_nt	cdr3_aa
TRBV7-3	.	.	TRBJ2-1	TGTGCCAGCAGCTTCGGTCTATCTGGGGCGGAGCAGTTCTTC	CASSFGLSGAEQFF
TRBV3-1/TRBV3-2	.	TRBD1	TRBJ1-2	TGTGCCAGCAGCCCCGACGGACAGGGCTATGGCTACACCTTC	CASSPDGQGYGYTF
TRBV9	once	.	TRBJ1-2	TGTGCCAGCAGCGTAGGCGGGACCCAGAGCACCTTC	CASSVGGTQSTF
TRBV10-2	.	.	TRBJ1-1	TGCGCCAGCAGTGAACAGGGGAACACTGAAGCTTTCTTT	CASSEQGNTEAFF
TRBV6-5	.	.	TRBJ1-6	TGTGCCAGCAGTTACGACAGGTCCAAACCCCTCCACTTT	CASSYDRSKPLHF
TRBV28	.	TRBD1	TRBJ1-1	TGTGCCACCGTGACAGGGACGAACACTGAAGCTTTCTTT	CATVTGTNTEAFF
TRBV30	.	.	TRBJ1-6	TGTGCCTGGAGTCCTACAGGGTATTCACCCCTCCACTTT	CAWSPTGYSPLHF
TRBV2	.	.	TRBJ2-3	TGTGCCAGCAACCCCCTGGGGGCGACGGGGGATACGCAGTATTTT	CASNPLGATGDTQYF
TRBV19	.	TRBD1	TRBJ1-5	TGTGCCAGTAGTAAAGGGACAGGTGAGTCGCCCCAGCATTTT	CASSKGTGESPQHF
TRBV28	few	TRBD1	TRBJ1-5	TGTGCCAGCAGTCACCCTCACAGGGGATTTAGCAATCAGCCCCAGCATTTT	CASSHPHRGFSNQPQHF
TRBV28	.	TRBD1	TRBJ2-7	TGTGCCAGCAGTGGCCGACAGGGGGCGTACGAGCAGTACTTC	CASSGRQGAYEQYF
TRBV2	.	.	TRBJ1-2	TGTGCCAGCAGGGGAACAGGGCCCTATGGCTACACCTTC	CASRGTGPYGYTF
TRBV6-6	.	TRBD1	TRBJ1-5	TGTGCCAGCAGTCTCATCAGCCCCCGGGACAGCAGCAATCAGCCCCAGCATTTT	CASSLISPRDSSNQPQHF